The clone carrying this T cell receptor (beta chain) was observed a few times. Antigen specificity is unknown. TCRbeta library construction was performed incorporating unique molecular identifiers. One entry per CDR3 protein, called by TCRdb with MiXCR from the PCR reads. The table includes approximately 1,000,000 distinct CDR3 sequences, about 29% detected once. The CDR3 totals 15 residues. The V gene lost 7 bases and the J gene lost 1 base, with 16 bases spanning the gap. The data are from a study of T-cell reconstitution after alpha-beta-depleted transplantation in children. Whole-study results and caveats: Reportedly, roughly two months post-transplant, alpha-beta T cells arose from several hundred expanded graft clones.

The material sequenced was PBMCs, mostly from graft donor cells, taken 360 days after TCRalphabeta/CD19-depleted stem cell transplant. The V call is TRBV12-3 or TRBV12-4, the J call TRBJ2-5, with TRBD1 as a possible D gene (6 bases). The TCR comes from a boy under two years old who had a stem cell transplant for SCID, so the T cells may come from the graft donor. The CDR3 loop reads CASINLTGTQETQYF. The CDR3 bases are TGTGCCAGCATTAACCTCACAGGGACCCAAGAGACCCAGTACTTC.